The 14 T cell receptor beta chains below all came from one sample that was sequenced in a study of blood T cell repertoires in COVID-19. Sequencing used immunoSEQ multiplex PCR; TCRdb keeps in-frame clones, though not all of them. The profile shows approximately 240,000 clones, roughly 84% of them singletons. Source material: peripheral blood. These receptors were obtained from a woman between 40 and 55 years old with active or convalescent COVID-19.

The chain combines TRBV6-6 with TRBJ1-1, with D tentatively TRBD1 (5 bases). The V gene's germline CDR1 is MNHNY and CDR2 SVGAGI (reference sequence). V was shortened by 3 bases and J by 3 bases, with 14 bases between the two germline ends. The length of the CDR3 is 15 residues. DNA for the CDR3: TGTGCCAGCAGTTATACCCAGGGTAGTGACACTGAAGCTTTCTTT. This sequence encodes CASSYTQGSDTEAFF.

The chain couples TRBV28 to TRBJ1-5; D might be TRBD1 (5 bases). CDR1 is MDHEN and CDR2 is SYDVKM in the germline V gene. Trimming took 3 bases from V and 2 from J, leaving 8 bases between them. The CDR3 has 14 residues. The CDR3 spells CASSLGGGNQPQHF. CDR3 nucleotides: TGTGCCAGCAGTTTGGGGGGTGGCAATCAGCCCCAGCATTTT.

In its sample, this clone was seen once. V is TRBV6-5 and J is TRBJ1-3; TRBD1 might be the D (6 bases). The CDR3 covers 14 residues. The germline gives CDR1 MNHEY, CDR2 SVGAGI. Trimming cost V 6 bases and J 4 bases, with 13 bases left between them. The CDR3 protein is CASRAGVEGNTIYF. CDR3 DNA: TGTGCCAGCAGAGCAGGGGTCGAGGGAAACACCATATATTTT.

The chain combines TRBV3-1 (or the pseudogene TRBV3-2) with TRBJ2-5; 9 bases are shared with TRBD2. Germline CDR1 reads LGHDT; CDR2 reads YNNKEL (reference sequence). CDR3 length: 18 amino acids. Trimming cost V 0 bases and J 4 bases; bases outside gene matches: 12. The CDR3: CASSQDGKRGAYGETQYF. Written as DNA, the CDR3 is TGTGCCAGCAGCCAAGATGGAAAGCGGGGGGCCTACGGAGAGACCCAGTACTTC.

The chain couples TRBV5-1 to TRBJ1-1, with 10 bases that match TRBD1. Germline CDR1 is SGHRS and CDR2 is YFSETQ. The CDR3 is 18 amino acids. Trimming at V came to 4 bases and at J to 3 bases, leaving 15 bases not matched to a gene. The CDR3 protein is CASSKVGQGKSADTEAFF. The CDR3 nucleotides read TGCGCCAGCAGCAAGGTGGGACAGGGGAAGTCGGCGGACACTGAAGCTTTCTTT. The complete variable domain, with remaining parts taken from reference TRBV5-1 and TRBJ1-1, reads KAGVTQTPRYLIKTRGQQVTLSCSPISGHRSVSWYQQTPGQGLQFLFEYFSETQRNKGNFPGRFSGRQFSNSRSEMNVSTLELGDSALYLCASSKVGQGKSADTEAFFGQGTRLTVV.

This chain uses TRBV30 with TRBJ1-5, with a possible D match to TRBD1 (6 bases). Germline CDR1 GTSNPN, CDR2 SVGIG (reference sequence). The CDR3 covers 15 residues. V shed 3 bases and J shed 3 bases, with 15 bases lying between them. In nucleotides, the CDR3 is TGTGCCTGGAGCAGTACCACAGGGCTCAATCAGCCCCAGCATTTT. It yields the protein CAWSSTTGLNQPQHF.

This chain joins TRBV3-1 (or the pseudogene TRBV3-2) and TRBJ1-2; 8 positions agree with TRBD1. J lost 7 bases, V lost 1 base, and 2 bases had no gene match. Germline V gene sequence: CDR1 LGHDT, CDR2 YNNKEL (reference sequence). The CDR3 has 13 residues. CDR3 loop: CASSQGQGFGYTF. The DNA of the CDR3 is TGTGCCAGCAGCCAAGGACAGGGGTTTGGCTACACCTTC.

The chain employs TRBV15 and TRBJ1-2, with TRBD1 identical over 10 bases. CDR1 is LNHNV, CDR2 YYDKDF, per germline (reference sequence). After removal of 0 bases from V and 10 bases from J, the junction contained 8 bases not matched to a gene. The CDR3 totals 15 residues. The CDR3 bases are TGTGCCACCAGCAGAGATCGGACAGGGGGAATTGACTACACCTTC. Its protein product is CATSRDRTGGIDYTF.

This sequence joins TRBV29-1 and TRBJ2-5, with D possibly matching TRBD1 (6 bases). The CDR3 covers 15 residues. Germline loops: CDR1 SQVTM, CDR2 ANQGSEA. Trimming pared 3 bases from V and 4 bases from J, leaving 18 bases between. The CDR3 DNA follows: TGCAGCGTTGACCTTCTCCCAGGGGAACCAGAGACCCAGTACTTC. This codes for CSVDLLPGEPETQYF.

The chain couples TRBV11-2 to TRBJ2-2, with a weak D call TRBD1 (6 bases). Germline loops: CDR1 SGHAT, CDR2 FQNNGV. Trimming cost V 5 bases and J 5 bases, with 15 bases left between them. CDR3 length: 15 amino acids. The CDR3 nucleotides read TGTGCCAGCAGCCCCCTAAGAAGGGGGACCGGGGAGCTGTTTTTT. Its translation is CASSPLRRGTGELFF. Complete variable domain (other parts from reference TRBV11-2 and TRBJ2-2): EAGVAQSPRYKIIEKRQSVAFWCNPISGHATLYWYQQILGQGPKLLIQFQNNGVVDDSQLPKDRFSAERLKGVDSTLKIQPAKLEDSAVYLCASSPLRRGTGELFFGEGSRLTVL.

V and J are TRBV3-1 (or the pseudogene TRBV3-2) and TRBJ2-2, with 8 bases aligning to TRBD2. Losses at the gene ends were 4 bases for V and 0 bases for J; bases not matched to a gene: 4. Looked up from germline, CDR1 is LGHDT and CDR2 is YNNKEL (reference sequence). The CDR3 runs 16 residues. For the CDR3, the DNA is TGTGCCAGCAGCCGAATCGGGGGGGCGAACACCGGGGAGCTGTTTTTT. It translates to CASSRIGGANTGELFF.

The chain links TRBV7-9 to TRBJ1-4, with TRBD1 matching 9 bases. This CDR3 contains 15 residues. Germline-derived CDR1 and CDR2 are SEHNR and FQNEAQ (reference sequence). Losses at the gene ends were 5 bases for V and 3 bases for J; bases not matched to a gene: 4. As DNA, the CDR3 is TGTGCCAGCAGCGGACGACAGGGGGCTAATGAAAAACTGTTTTTT. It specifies CASSGRQGANEKLFF.

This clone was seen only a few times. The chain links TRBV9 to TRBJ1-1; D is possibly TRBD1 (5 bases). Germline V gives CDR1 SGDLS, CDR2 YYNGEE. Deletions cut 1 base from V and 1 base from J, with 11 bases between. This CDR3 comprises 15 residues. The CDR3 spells CASSVLGHPNTEAFF. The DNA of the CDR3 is TGTGCCAGCAGCGTATTAGGACACCCGAACACTGAAGCTTTCTTT.

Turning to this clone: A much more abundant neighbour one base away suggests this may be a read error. The CDR3 region is CAISATGEGGGRTSYEQYF. The CDR3 nucleotides read TGTGCCATCAGTGCCACGGGGGAGGGCGGGGGGCGAACCTCCTACGAGCAGTACTTC. The genes are TRBV10-3 and TRBJ2-7, with 8 positions matching TRBD2. The CDR3 runs to 19 residues. Germline loops: CDR1 ENHRY, CDR2 SYGVKD. V was clipped by 4 bases and J by 0 bases; unmatched bases: 17.